This record covers a single TCR beta chain. Its antigen remains unknown. The sample originates from a study of blood T cells in healthy people across ages. Whole-study results and caveats: Possibly confounding the expanded clonotype changes was the fact that donor CMV status was unknown.

With 4 bases removed from V and 8 bases from J, the gap between germline ends came to 21 bases. CDR1 is SGHRS and CDR2 is YFSETQ in the germline V gene. CDR3 size: 16 residues. A second about 6 to 12 cycle PCR used barcoded and J-beta primers. From the 5' RACE reads, TCRdb called clonotypes with MiXCR, one entry per CDR3 protein. The data show approximately 800,000 distinct CDR3 sequences, with 58% seen just once and approximately 23% held by the top ten. Sequences were obtained from blood. The receptor was derived from a man aged 30 to 45 in good health. The gene calls are TRBV5-1 and TRBJ1-4; D is unresolved. CDR3 residues: CASSPGLLLIGEKLFF. As DNA, the CDR3 is TGCGCCAGCAGCCCCGGACTCCTCTTGATTGGAGAAAAACTGTTTTTT. Full variable domain (rest looked up from reference TRBV5-1 and TRBJ1-4): KAGVTQTPRYLIKTRGQQVTLSCSPISGHRSVSWYQQTPGQGLQFLFEYFSETQRNKGNFPGRFSGRQFSNSRSEMNVSTLELGDSALYLCASSPGLLLIGEKLFFGSGTQLSVL.